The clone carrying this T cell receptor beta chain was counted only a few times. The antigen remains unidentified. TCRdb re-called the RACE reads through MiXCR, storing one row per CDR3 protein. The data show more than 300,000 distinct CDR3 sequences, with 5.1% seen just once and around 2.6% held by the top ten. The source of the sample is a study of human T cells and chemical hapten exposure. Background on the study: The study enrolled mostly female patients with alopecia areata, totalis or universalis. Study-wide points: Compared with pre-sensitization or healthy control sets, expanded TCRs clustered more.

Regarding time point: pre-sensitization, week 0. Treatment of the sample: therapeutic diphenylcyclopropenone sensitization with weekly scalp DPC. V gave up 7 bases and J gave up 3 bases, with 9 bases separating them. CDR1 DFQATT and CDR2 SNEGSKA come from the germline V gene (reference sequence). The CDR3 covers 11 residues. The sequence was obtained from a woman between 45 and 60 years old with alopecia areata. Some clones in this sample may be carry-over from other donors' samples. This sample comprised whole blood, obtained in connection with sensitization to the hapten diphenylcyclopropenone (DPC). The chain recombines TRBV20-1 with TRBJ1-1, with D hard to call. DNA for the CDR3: TGCAGTGGAAGGGTTGACACTGAAGCTTTCTTT. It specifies CSGRVDTEAFF.